The rows below give T cell receptor beta chains drawn from one sample of a study of blood T cell repertoires in COVID-19. Clones were sequenced by immunoSEQ multiplex PCR, and TCRdb holds only the in-frame ones, with some missing. The sample consists of 40,000 to 55,000 clones, 88% of them appearing once. The sequenced material came from peripheral blood. Receptor source: a man over 45 with active COVID-19. CDR3s include the opening cysteine and the closing phenylalanine or tryptophan. A D gene is named only where the DNA matches it firmly. The size entry is marked missing in some rows and otherwise reads once, few, many or a size class.

abundance	v_gene	j_gene	d_gene	CDR3aa	CDR3nt
NA	TRBV5-6	TRBJ1-3	TRBD1	CASSFMTGSSGNTIYF	TGTGCCAGCAGCTTTATGACAGGGTCGTCTGGAAACACCATATATTTT
NA	TRBV28	TRBJ1-5	NA	CASSPQGNNQPQHF	TGTGCCAGCAGTCCACAGGGTAACAATCAGCCCCAGCATTTT
NA	TRBV20-1	TRBJ2-2	TRBD2	CSAFSGRALFF	TGCAGTGCTTTTAGCGGGAGGGCCCTGTTTTTT
NA	TRBV6-2/TRBV6-3	TRBJ1-5	TRBD1	CASSYGDRGGNQPQHF	TGTGCCAGCAGTTACGGGGACAGGGGCGGCAATCAGCCCCAGCATTTT
once	TRBV19	TRBJ2-6	NA	CASRAELGRSSGANVLTF	TGTGCCAGCAGAGCAGAACTAGGACGGAGCTCTGGGGCCAACGTCCTGACTTTC
NA	TRBV27	TRBJ2-2	NA	CASSLERLSGELFF	TGTGCCAGCAGTTTGGAGAGACTATCCGGGGAGCTGTTTTTT
NA	TRBV7-3	TRBJ2-3	NA	CASSLMSDTQYF	TGTGCCAGCAGCTTAATGTCGGATACGCAGTATTTT
NA	TRBV29-1	TRBJ1-2	NA	CSSRTENYGYTF	TGCAGCTCAAGGACTGAGAACTATGGCTACACCTTC
NA	TRBV6-5	TRBJ2-6	NA	CASRSPSGANVLTF	TGTGCCAGCAGGAGCCCCTCTGGGGCCAACGTCCTGACTTTC
NA	TRBV7-9	TRBJ1-1	NA	CASTLNNRENTEAFF	TGTGCCAGCACCCTTAACAACAGGGAGAACACTGAAGCTTTCTTT
NA	TRBV28	TRBJ2-6	TRBD2	CASNTDPLAGANVLTF	TGTGCCAGCAATACCGACCCACTAGCGGGGGCCAACGTCCTGACTTTC
NA	TRBV4-1	TRBJ2-5	TRBD2	CASSQDLASGGDF	TGCGCCAGCAGCCAAGATCTGGCTAGCGGGGGGGACTTC
NA	TRBV5-8	TRBJ1-1	TRBD1	CASSSEGTGATEAFF	TGTGCCAGCAGCTCCGAAGGGACAGGGGCCACTGAAGCTTTCTTT
NA	TRBV7-9	TRBJ1-6	NA	CASSPDRGNSPLHF	TGTGCCAGCAGCCCCGATAGGGGTAATTCACCCCTCCACTTT
NA	TRBV28	TRBJ1-1	NA	CASSPRGRSNTEAFF	TGTGCCAGCAGTCCCAGGGGACGATCGAACACTGAAGCTTTCTTT
NA	TRBV15	TRBJ1-1	TRBD1	CATSTTGQMNTEAFF	TGTGCCACCAGCACTACGGGACAGATGAACACTGAAGCTTTCTTT
once	TRBV28	TRBJ2-5	TRBD1	CATLETGTTGVETQYF	TGTGCCACCTTAGAGACAGGCACGACAGGGGTGGAGACCCAGTACTTC
NA	TRBV7-2	TRBJ2-3	NA	CASSSGRVPSTDTQYF	TGTGCCAGCAGCTCCGGGCGGGTCCCCAGCACAGATACGCAGTATTTT
NA	TRBV5-1	TRBJ2-7	TRBD2	CASRTSPTYEQYF	TGCGCCAGCCGGACTAGCCCAACCTACGAGCAGTACTTC
few	TRBV5-8	TRBJ2-7	NA	CASSSRQALREQYF	TGTGCCAGCAGCTCCAGACAGGCTCTACGCGAGCAGTACTTC
NA	TRBV6-2/TRBV6-3	TRBJ2-1	NA	CASSYSGTKNNEQFF	TGTGCCAGCAGTTATTCCGGGACAAAGAACAATGAGCAGTTCTTC
NA	TRBV19	TRBJ2-3	TRBD2	CARRAGGITDTQYF	TGTGCCAGGCGGGCGGGGGGAATCACAGATACGCAGTATTTT
NA	TRBV30	TRBJ1-1	NA	CAWSVGTQNTEAFF	TGTGCCTGGAGTGTAGGGACACAGAACACTGAAGCTTTCTTT
NA	TRBV29-1	TRBJ1-1	NA	CTAVHGLNTEAFF	TGCACCGCCGTCCATGGCCTTAACACTGAAGCTTTCTTT
NA	TRBV6-5	TRBJ1-3	TRBD1	CASTRDRGSGNTIYF	TGTGCCAGCACAAGGGACAGGGGCTCTGGAAACACCATATATTTT
NA	TRBV7-2	TRBJ2-3	TRBD2	CASSLSGRARTDTQYF	TGTGCCAGCAGCTTGAGTGGGAGGGCCCGGACAGATACGCAGTATTTT
NA	TRBV4-3	TRBJ2-7	NA	CASSYDRGLYEQYF	TGCGCCAGCAGCTATGACCGAGGGCTCTACGAGCAGTACTTC
NA	TRBV27	TRBJ2-7	NA	CASSARTPYEQYF	TGTGCCAGCAGTGCGCGGACACCGTACGAGCAGTACTTC
NA	TRBV2	TRBJ2-5	NA	CASSGGLETQYF	TGTGCCAGCTCGGGGGGCTTAGAGACCCAGTACTTC
NA	TRBV19	TRBJ2-1	NA	CASSIDMRRISYNEQFF	TGTGCCAGTAGTATAGATATGAGGAGGATCTCCTACAATGAGCAGTTCTTC
NA	TRBV4-1	TRBJ2-5	TRBD1	CASSQASGGGQGNRETQYF	TGCGCCAGCAGCCAGGCCTCCGGCGGGGGACAGGGCAATCGAGAGACCCAGTACTTC
NA	TRBV3-1/TRBV3-2	TRBJ1-1	TRBD1	CASSRTKDRVTTEAFF	TGTGCCAGCAGCCGAACCAAAGACAGGGTAACCACTGAAGCTTTCTTT
NA	TRBV18	TRBJ2-1	TRBD2	CASSPPGSGGRSEQFF	TGTGCCAGCTCACCACCAGGTAGCGGGGGGCGGAGTGAGCAGTTCTTC
NA	TRBV3-1/TRBV3-2	TRBJ2-3	TRBD2	CASILGLAGGADTQYF	TGTGCCAGCATACTGGGACTAGCGGGCGGCGCAGATACGCAGTATTTT
NA	TRBV10-3	TRBJ1-2	NA	CATRTWGEGLYGYTF	TGTGCCACACGGACCTGGGGGGAGGGCCTCTATGGCTACACCTTC
NA	TRBV28	TRBJ2-7	NA	CASRRGGISYEQYF	TGTGCCAGCAGGAGGGGGGGAATATCCTACGAGCAGTACTTC
NA	TRBV3-1/TRBV3-2	TRBJ2-5	TRBD2	CASSYRTSGRKTQYF	TGTGCCAGCAGCTATCGGACTAGCGGGAGAAAGACCCAGTACTTC
NA	TRBV3-1/TRBV3-2	TRBJ2-3	TRBD2	CASSPHFTSGGTDTQYF	TGTGCCAGCAGCCCTCACTTCACTAGCGGGGGCACAGATACGCAGTATTTT
NA	TRBV9	TRBJ2-7	NA	CASSVDGSGLVPEQYF	TGTGCCAGCAGCGTAGATGGCAGTGGGCTCGTTCCCGAGCAATACTTC
once	TRBV7-9	TRBJ1-1	NA	CASSLSQGSTEAFF	TGTGCCAGCAGCTTAAGCCAGGGAAGCACTGAAGCTTTCTTT
NA	TRBV6-5	TRBJ2-5	NA	CASSQGTSRQTQYF	TGTGCCAGCAGCCAGGGGACATCGCGCCAGACCCAGTACTTC
NA	TRBV18	TRBJ1-2	TRBD1	CASSSTGGVDYGYTF	TGTGCCAGCTCATCTACAGGGGGCGTTGACTATGGCTACACCTTC
NA	TRBV4-1	TRBJ2-7	NA	CASSQGRGSYEQYF	TGCGCCAGCAGCCAAGGACGGGGGTCATACGAGCAGTACTTC
NA	TRBV7-9	TRBJ2-7	TRBD1	CASSTGQGAYEQYF	TGTGCCAGCAGCACTGGACAGGGTGCCTACGAGCAGTACTTC
NA	TRBV5-1	TRBJ2-7	TRBD1	CASSLAGTGGHEQYF	TGCGCCAGCAGCTTGGCCGGGACAGGGGGCCACGAGCAGTACTTC